The 4 T cell receptor beta chains reported below all come from one sample, sequenced in a study of cytomegalovirus exposure and HLA in healthy donors. The PCR had 60 Vbeta and 13 Jbeta primers. The repertoire was sequenced with immunoSEQ multiplex PCR; TCRdb's copy has only in-frame clones and lacks some. The table includes around 140,000 clones, around 70% detected once. Sequenced: PBMCs. These receptors were taken from a woman aged 60-70 years in good health and CMV-seropositive.

The V gene is TRBV19, the J gene TRBJ1-5; no clear D gene. The germline V gene encodes CDR1 LNHDA and CDR2 SQIVND (reference sequence). V was pared by 4 bases and J by 11 bases, with 18 bases between. The CDR3 spans 14 residues. DNA of the CDR3: TGTGCCAGTAGTAGCACAGACCGTCTGGCCGCCCAGCATTTT. Residues: CASSSTDRLAAQHF.

The CDR3 loop is CASSSLGGDTQYF. The DNA of the CDR3 is TGTGCCAGCAGTTCCCTCGGGGGGGATACGCAGTATTTT. V gene TRBV27 combines with J gene TRBJ2-3; 7 nucleotides align to TRBD2. The CDR3 contains 13 residues. V was pared by 4 bases and J by 6 bases, with 4 bases of the junction left unmatched. Germline V gene data show CDR1 as MNHEY and CDR2 as SMNVEV (reference sequence).

This clone showed up many times. The chain has TRBV28 and TRBJ1-2; tentative D call: TRBD1 (5 bases). Germline V lookup: CDR1 MDHEN, CDR2 SYDVKM. Trimming took off 4 bases at V and 4 bases at J, with 13 bases between the two ends. This CDR3 comprises 14 residues. The CDR3 spells CASSSSAGGYGYTF. CDR3 bases: TGTGCCAGCAGTTCGTCAGCGGGGGGCTATGGCTACACCTTC.

The genes are TRBV7-2 and TRBJ2-7; 8 nucleotides line up with TRBD2. The ends lost 6 bases at V and 3 bases at J; junction bases unmatched: 13. The CDR3 spans 16 residues. The germline gives CDR1 SGHTA, CDR2 FQGNSA. This CDR3 reads CASREGGAGDVYEQYF. As DNA, the CDR3 is TGTGCCAGCAGGGAGGGGGGAGCGGGAGATGTCTACGAGCAGTACTTC.